This T cell receptor (beta chain) came from a study of T cells in localized non-small cell lung cancer (dated by TCRdb to 2018 to 2020). About the investigation overall: Comparing tumors with uninvolved tumor-adjacent lungs, the study looked at the T cell repertoires of fewer than 250 patients with early-stage NSCLC. The mean age of the NSCLC patients was around 67 years, with 120 to 150 men and around 100 women. All 230 or so NSCLC patients in the cohort were treatment-naive and had localized lung tumors that were resected. The study at large found these results: Uninvolved tumor-adjacent lung showed the highest T cell clonality, higher than tumor, which suggests more focused antigenic responses in the uninvolved tumor-adjacent lung. Since the design was exploratory, TCR variables were selected using unadjusted p-values with no false-discovery rate correction. Longer overall survival was associated with higher blood T cell density, whereas shorter survival was associated with higher adjacent-lung clonality. Multi-region tumor sequencing was not performed, so intratumor heterogeneity could not be excluded. Of the top 100 tumor clones, a median of roughly 60 were detected in paired uninvolved adjacent lung; under 30 were also among that lung's top 100.

According to the germline V gene, CDR1 reads KGHSH and CDR2 reads LQKENI. The CDR3 runs 18 amino acids, cysteine and phenylalanine included. Only CDR3 DNA remains: 54 bases, in frame from the first base. Trimmed from V: 3 bases; trimmed from J: 6 bases; junction bases lacking a gene match: 15. In the case of this clone: There is no known antigen for this receptor. Nothing much larger sits one base from this clone, and base qualities are not available.

TCR beta CDR3 regions were sequenced from DNA using the immunoSEQ Assay. In the original analysis: To compute T cell density, TCR beta template counts were normalized to usable DNA, which was estimated by amplifying housekeeping genes. Using the preseqR package, richness was estimated by extrapolating to 120,000 templates for tissue samples and 400,000 templates for PBMC samples. Clonality was defined by subtracting Pielou's evenness from one. Tissue-enriched TCRs were identified through differential abundance testing performed on productive amino-acid clonotypes, with a minimum total count of 5 and an alpha of 0.1. Repertoire overlap between compartments was quantified with the Jaccard Index and Morisita Overlap Index. GLIPH grouped TCR beta CDR3s together with public tetramer-defined viral CDR3s, and a viral motif had to include at least three viral sequences and show V-gene enrichment. TCRdb took over this immuneACCESS table, retaining in-frame rearrangements with V and J assigned. Such tables are incomplete; in checked studies, under half of the missing clones stem from an unresolved V gene, and the remainder is unexplained. The DNA was the basis for D and trimming; V, J and clone size are from that table. For this sample there are 35,000 or so clones; 80% to 90% appear just once. The top ten clones comprise approximately 2.6% of the sample.

At diagnosis, tumor, uninvolved tumor-adjacent lung and peripheral blood were collected and then preserved as a mix of FFPE and fresh-frozen material. Blood samples were analyzed as peripheral blood mononuclear cells for TCR repertoire profiling. This TCR was sampled from a woman aged 35 to 69 with stage I lung adenocarcinoma. The source was peripheral blood, collected before any cancer treatment. The V and J segments used are TRBV18 and TRBJ2-7; 12 bases in the junction line up with TRBD2. The nucleotide sequence reads as follows: TGTGCCAGCTCACCCGATAGGACTAGCGGGACCTACCCCCCCGAGCAGTACTTC. It is translated as CASSPDRTSGTYPPEQYF.